This T cell receptor (beta chain) originates from a study of CD8+CD57+ T cells in acquired aplastic anemia. J gave up 5 bases and V 0 bases, and 6 bases lay outside the gene matches. Germline V gene lookup returns CDR1 DFQATT and CDR2 SNEGSKA (reference sequence). The CDR3 runs to 14 residues. This clonotype was recorded many times. Whoever was chosen for sequencing had shown CD8+CD57+ cell expansion by flow cytometry. TCR beta VDJ and CDR3 profiling used genomic DNA as template. In TCRdb, the reads were re-called with MiXCR into one record per CDR3 protein. This sample has a few hundred thousand distinct CDR3 sequences, with around 32% found just once.

The source of this sequence is a human donor with aplastic anemia. The sequencing input was sorted CD4+, CD8+, or CD8+CD57+ T cells (not recorded which) from PBMCs. This chain uses TRBV20-1 with TRBJ1-1, with 7 bases fitting TRBD1. The CDR3 nucleotides read TGCAGTGCTAGAGATTCGTCAGGGGGAACTGAAGCTTTCTTT. Amino acids: CSARDSSGGTEAFF.